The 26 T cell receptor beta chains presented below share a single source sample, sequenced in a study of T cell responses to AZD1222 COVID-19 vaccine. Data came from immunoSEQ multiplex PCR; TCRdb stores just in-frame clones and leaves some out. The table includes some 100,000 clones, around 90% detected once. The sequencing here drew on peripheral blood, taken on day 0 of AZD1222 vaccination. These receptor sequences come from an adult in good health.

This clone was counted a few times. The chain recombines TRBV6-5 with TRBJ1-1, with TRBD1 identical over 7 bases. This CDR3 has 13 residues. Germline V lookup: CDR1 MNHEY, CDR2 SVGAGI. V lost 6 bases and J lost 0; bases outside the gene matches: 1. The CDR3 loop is CASRGQLNTEAFF. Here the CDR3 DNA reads TGTGCCAGCAGGGGACAGCTGAACACTGAAGCTTTCTTT.

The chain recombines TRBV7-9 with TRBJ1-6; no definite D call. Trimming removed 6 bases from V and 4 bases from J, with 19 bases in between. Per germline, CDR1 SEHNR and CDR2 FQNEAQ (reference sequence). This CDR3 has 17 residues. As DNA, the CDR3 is TGTGCCAGCAGTTTAAGCCGCACGGGCAGTTATAATTCACCCCTCCACTTT. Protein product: CASSLSRTGSYNSPLHF.

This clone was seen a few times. The CDR3 DNA reads TGTGCCAGCAGCTTTGGAGGCAGGGGCCAGCCCCAGCATTTT. Translating it yields CASSFGGRGQPQHF. The genes are TRBV5-6 and TRBJ1-5, with D possibly matching TRBD1 (6 bases). Germline-derived CDR1 and CDR2 are SGHDT and YYEEEE. V gave up 2 bases and J gave up 7 bases, with 13 bases separating them. This CDR3 has 14 residues. Supplemented by reference TRBV5-6 and TRBJ1-5, the full variable domain reads DAGVTQSPTHLIKTRGQQVTLRCSPKSGHDTVSWYQQALGQGPQFIFQYYEEEERQRGNFPDRFSGHQFPNYSSELNVNALLLGDSALYLCASSFGGRGQPQHFGDGTRLSIL.

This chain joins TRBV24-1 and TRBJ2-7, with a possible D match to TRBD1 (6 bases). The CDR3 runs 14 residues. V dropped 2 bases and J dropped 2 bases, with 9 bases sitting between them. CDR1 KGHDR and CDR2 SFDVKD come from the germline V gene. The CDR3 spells CATSDSRGAYEQYF. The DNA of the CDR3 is TGTGCCACCAGTGATTCCAGGGGAGCCTACGAGCAGTACTTC.

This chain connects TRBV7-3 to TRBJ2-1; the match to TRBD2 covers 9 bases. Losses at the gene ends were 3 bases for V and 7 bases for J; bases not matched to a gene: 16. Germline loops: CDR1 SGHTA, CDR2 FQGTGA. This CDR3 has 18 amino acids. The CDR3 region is CASSFQPPAAGGRNEQFF. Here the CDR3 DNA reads TGTGCCAGCAGCTTCCAGCCCCCGGCTGCGGGAGGGCGGAATGAGCAGTTCTTC.

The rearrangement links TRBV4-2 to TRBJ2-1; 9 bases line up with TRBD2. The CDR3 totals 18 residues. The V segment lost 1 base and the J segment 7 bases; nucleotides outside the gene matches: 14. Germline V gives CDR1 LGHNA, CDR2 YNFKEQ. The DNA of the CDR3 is TGTGCCAGCAGCCAAGTTACGGTGGGCCTAGCGGGGCGGAATGAGCAGTTCTTC. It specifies CASSQVTVGLAGRNEQFF.

Here the CDR3 reads CSVEGQWDTEAFF. The CDR3 DNA reads as TGCAGCGTTGAAGGACAGTGGGACACTGAAGCTTTCTTT. V usage is TRBV29-1 and J usage is TRBJ1-1; D possibly corresponds to TRBD1 (5 bases). Trimming took off 1 base at V and 3 bases at J, with 9 bases between the two ends. CDR1 and CDR2 from the germline V gene are SQVTM and ANQGSEA. The CDR3 is 13 amino acids. The entire variable domain, with the rest obtained from reference TRBV29-1 and TRBJ1-1, is as follows: SAVISQKPSRDICQRGTSLTIQCQVDSQVTMMFWYRQQPGQSLTLIATANQGSEATYESGFVIDKFPISRPNLTFSTLTVSNMSPEDSSIYLCSVEGQWDTEAFFGQGTRLTVV.

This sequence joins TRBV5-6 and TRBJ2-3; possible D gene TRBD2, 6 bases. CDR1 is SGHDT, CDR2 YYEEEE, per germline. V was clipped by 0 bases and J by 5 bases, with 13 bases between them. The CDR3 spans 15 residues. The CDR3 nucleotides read TGTGCCAGCAGCTTGGTCGGGAGCAGTGGAGATACGCAGTATTTT. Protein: CASSLVGSSGDTQYF.

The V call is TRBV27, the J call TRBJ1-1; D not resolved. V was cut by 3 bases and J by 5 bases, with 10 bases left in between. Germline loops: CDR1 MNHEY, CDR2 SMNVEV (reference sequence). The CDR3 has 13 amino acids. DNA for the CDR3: TGTGCCAGCAGTTTGTTCCTGTCTACTGAAGCTTTCTTT. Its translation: CASSLFLSTEAFF.

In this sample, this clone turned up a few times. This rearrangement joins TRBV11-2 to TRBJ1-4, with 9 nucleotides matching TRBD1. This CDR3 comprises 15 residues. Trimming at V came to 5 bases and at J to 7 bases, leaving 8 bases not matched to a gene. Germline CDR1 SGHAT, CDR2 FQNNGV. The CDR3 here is CASSPGTGSPEKLFF. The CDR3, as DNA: TGTGCCAGCAGCCCGGGGACAGGGTCGCCTGAAAAACTGTTTTTT.

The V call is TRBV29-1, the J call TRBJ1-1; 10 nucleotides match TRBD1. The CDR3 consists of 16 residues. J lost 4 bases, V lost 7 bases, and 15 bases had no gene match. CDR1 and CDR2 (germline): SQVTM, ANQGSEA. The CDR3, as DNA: TGCAGCGGGGGCCGGGACAGGGGTTCTTTGATCACTGAAGCTTTCTTT. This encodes CSGGRDRGSLITEAFF.

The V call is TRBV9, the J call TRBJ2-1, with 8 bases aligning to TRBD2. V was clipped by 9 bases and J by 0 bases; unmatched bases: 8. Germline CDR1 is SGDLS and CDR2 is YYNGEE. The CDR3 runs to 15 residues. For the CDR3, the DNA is TGTGCCACTTCCCGTGCGGGAGGCTCCTACAATGAGCAGTTCTTC. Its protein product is CATSRAGGSYNEQFF.

CDR3 in DNA: TGCGCCAGCAGCCCGGCCTTGGCTGGAAACACCATATATTTT. Residues: CASSPALAGNTIYF. The genes are TRBV5-1 and TRBJ1-3, with unresolved D. Germline values: CDR1 SGHRS, CDR2 YFSETQ. The CDR3 is 14 residues long. The germline V and J ends were trimmed by 4 bases and 2 bases, with 10 bases remaining between them. The complete variable domain, with remaining parts taken from reference TRBV5-1 and TRBJ1-3, reads KAGVTQTPRYLIKTRGQQVTLSCSPISGHRSVSWYQQTPGQGLQFLFEYFSETQRNKGNFPGRFSGRQFSNSRSEMNVSTLELGDSALYLCASSPALAGNTIYFGEGSWLTVV.

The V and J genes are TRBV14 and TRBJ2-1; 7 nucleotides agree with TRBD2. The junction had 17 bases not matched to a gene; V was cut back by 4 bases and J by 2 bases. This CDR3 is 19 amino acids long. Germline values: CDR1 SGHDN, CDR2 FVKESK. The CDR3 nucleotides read TGTGCCAGCAGCCTGACCGCCTTAGCGGGTAGCGGAACCTACAATGAGCAGTTCTTC. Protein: CASSLTALAGSGTYNEQFF.

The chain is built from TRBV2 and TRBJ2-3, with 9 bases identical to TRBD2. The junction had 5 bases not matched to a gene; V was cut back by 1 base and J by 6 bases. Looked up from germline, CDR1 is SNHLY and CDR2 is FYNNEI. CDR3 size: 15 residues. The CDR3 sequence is CASSEVSGSSDTQYF. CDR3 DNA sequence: TGTGCCAGCAGTGAAGTTAGCGGGAGTAGCGATACGCAGTATTTT.

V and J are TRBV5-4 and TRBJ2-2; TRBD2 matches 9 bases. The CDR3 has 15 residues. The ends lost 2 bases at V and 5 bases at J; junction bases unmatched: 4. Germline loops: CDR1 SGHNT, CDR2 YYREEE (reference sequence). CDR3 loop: CASSFGTSRTGELFF. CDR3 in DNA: TGTGCCAGCAGCTTCGGGACTAGCAGGACCGGGGAGCTGTTTTTT.

The CDR3 bases are TGTGCCAGCAAACGCCCGGGCTATAATTCACCCCTCCACTTT. Protein sequence: CASKRPGYNSPLHF. V and J are TRBV11-2 and TRBJ1-6; D is undetermined. CDR1 SGHAT and CDR2 FQNNGV come from the germline V gene. Trimming took 7 bases from V and 3 from J, leaving 10 bases between them. The CDR3 length is 14 residues. Filled out from reference TRBV11-2 and TRBJ1-6, the complete variable domain reads EAGVAQSPRYKIIEKRQSVAFWCNPISGHATLYWYQQILGQGPKLLIQFQNNGVVDDSQLPKDRFSAERLKGVDSTLKIQPAKLEDSAVYLCASKRPGYNSPLHFGNGTRLTVT.

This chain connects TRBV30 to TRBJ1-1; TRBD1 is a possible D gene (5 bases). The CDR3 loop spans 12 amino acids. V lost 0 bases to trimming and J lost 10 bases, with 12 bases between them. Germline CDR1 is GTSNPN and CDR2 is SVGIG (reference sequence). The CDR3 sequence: CAWSVPGDGAFF. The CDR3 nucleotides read TGTGCCTGGAGTGTACCGGGGGACGGAGCTTTCTTT. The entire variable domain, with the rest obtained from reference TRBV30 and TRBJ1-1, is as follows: SQTIHQWPATLVQPVGSPLSLECTVEGTSNPNLYWYRQAAGRGLQLLFYSVGIGQISSEVPQNLSASRPQDRQFILSSKKLLLSDSGFYLCAWSVPGDGAFFGQGTRLTVV.

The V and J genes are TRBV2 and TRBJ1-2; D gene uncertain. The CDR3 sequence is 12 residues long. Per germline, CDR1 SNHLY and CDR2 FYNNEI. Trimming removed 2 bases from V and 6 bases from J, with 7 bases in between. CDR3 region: CASSESGDGYTF. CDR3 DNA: TGTGCCAGCAGTGAAAGTGGGGATGGCTACACCTTC.

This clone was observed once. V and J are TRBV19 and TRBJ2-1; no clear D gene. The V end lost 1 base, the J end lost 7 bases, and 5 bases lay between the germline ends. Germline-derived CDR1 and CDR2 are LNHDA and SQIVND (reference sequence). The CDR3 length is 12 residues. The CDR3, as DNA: TGTGCCAGTAGTATAGGGGAAAATGAGCAGTTCTTC. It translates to CASSIGENEQFF.

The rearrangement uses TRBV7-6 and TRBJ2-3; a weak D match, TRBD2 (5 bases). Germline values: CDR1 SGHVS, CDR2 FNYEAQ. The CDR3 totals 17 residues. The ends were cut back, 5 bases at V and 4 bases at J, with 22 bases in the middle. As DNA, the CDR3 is TGTGCCAGCAGCGAACTAGGATCCCCTCTGTTCGCAGATACGCAGTATTTT. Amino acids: CASSELGSPLFADTQYF.

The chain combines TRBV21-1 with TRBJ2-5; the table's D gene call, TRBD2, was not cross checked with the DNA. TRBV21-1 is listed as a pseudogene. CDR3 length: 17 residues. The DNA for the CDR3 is TGTGCCAGCAGCAAGAGAGGCCCAGGGCGGGGACAAGAGACCCAGTACTTC. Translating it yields CASSKRGPGRGQETQYF.

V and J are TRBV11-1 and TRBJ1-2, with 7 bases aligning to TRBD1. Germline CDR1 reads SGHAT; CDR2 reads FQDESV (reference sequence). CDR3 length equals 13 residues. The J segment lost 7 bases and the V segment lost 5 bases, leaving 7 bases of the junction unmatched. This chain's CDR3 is CASSPTRGLGYTF. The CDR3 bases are TGTGCCAGCAGCCCTACTAGGGGGCTTGGCTACACCTTC.

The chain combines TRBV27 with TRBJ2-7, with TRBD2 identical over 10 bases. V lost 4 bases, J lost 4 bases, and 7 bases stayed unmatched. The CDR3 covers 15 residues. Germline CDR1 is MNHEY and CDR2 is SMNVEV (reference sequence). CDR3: CASSSQAGGRYEQYF. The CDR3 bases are TGTGCCAGCAGTTCTCAAGCGGGAGGGAGGTACGAGCAGTACTTC.

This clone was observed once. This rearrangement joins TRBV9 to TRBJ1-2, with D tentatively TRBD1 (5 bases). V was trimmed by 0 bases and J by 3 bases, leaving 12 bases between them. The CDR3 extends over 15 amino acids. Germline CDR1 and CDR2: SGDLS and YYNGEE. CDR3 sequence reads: CASSVGTLSDYGYTF. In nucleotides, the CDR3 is TGTGCCAGCAGCGTAGGGACACTCAGCGACTATGGCTACACCTTC.

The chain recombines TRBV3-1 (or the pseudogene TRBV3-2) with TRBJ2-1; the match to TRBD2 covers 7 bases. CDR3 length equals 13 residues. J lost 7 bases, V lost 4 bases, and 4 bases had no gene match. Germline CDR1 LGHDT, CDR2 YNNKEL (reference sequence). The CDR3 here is CASSLPGGNEQFF. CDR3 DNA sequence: TGTGCCAGCAGCCTCCCGGGGGGAAATGAGCAGTTCTTC.